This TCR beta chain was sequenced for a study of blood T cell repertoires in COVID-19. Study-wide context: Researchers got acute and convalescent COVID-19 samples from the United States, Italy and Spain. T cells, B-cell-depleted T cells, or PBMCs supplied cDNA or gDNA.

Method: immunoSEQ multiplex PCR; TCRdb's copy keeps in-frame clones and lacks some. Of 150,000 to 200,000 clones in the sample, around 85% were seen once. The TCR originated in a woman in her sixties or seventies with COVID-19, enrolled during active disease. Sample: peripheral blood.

Written as DNA, the CDR3 is TGTGCCAGCAGCTTCGGGACAGGGTTGGGTGGCTACACCTTC. This encodes CASSFGTGLGGYTF. The chain recombines TRBV5-6 with TRBJ1-2; TRBD1 agrees at 9 bases. Per germline, CDR1 SGHDT and CDR2 YYEEEE. Unmatched junction bases numbered 6, after V lost 2 bases and J lost 7 bases. This CDR3 comprises 14 residues. Based on the CDR3 plus reference TRBV5-6 and TRBJ1-2, the full variable domain is DAGVTQSPTHLIKTRGQQVTLRCSPKSGHDTVSWYQQALGQGPQFIFQYYEEEERQRGNFPDRFSGHQFPNYSSELNVNALLLGDSALYLCASSFGTGLGGYTFGSGTRLTVV.